One T cell receptor beta chain is described in this entry. Its matching antigen is unknown. This sample was included in a study of cytomegalovirus exposure and HLA in healthy donors. About the study: Researchers found that approximately 77% of a few hundred genotyped donors fell within the Caucasian-associated ancestry cluster. The study, taken as a whole, reports: In a later analysis, donors in an Asian-associated ancestry cluster reportedly had fewer N-insertions in productive TCRs than the cohort mean. The majority of CMV-associated TCR beta chains were reported as apparently HLA-restricted in a later analysis.

Germline values: CDR1 MDHEN, CDR2 SYDVKM. The germline V and J ends were trimmed by 6 bases and 3 bases, with 6 bases remaining between them. CDR3 size: 12 residues. PCR was performed using 60 Vbeta and 13 Jbeta primers. TCRdb's table, derived via immunoSEQ multiplex PCR, lists solely in-frame clones and lacks some. This table has some 130,000 clones, around 70% appearing once. This rearrangement joins TRBV28 to TRBJ1-5, with D hard to call. The material sequenced was PBMCs. This clonotype was obtained from a man aged 25-45 years in good health and CMV-seropositive. The CDR3: CASRPINQPQHF. In DNA form, the CDR3 reads TGTGCCAGCAGGCCTATCAATCAGCCCCAGCATTTT. The whole variable domain, filled in from reference TRBV28 and TRBJ1-5, reads DVKVTQSSRYLVKRTGEKVFLECVQDMDHENMFWYRQDPGLGLRLIYFSYDVKMKEKGDIPEGYSVSREKKERFSLILESASTNQTSMYLCASRPINQPQHFGDGTRLSIL.